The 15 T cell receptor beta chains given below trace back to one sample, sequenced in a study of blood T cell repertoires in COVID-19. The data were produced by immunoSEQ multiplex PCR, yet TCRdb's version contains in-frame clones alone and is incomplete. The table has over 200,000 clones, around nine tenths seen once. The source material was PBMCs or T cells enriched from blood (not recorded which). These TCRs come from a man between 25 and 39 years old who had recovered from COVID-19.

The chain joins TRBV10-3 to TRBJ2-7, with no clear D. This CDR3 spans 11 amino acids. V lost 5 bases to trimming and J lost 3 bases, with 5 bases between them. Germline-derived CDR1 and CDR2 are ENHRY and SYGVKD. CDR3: CAISPGYEQYF. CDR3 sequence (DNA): TGTGCCATCAGTCCGGGCTACGAGCAGTACTTC.

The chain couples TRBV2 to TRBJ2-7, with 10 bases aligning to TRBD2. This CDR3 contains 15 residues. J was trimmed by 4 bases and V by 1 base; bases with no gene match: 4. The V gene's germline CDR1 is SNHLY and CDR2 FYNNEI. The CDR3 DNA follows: TGTGCCAGCAGTGAAGGTACTAGCGGGACGTACGAGCAGTACTTC. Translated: CASSEGTSGTYEQYF.

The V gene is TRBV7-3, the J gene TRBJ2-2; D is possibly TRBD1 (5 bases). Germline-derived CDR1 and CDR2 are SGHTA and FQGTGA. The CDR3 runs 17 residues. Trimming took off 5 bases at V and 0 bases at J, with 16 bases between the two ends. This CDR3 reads CASSPTLVRANTGELFF. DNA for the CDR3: TGTGCCAGCAGCCCGACTCTTGTCAGGGCGAACACCGGGGAGCTGTTTTTT.

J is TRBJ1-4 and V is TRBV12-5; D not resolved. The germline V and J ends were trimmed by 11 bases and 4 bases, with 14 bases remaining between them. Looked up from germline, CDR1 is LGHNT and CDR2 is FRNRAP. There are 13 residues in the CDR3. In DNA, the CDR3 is TGTGCTTCCAGCCGGGGATTTAATGAAAAACTGTTTTTT. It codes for CASSRGFNEKLFF.

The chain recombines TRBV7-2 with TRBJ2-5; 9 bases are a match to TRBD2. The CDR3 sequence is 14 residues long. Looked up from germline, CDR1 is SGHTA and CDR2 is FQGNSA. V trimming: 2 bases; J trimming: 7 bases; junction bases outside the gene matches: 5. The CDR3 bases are TGTGCCAGCAGCTTAATGGGACTAGCTGGGACCCAGTACTTC. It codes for CASSLMGLAGTQYF.

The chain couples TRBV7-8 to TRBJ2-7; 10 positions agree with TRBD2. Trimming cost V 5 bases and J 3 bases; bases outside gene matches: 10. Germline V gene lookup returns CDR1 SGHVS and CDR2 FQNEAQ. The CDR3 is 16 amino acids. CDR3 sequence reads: CASSPIQRGGDYEQYF. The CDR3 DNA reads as TGTGCCAGCAGCCCAATCCAGCGGGGGGGAGACTACGAGCAGTACTTC.

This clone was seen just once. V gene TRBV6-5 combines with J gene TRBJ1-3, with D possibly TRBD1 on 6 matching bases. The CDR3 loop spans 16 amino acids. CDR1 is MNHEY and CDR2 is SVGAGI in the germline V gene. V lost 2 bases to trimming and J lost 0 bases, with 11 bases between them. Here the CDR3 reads CASSYMEQGSGNTIYF. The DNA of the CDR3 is TGTGCCAGCAGTTACATGGAACAGGGCTCTGGAAACACCATATATTTT.

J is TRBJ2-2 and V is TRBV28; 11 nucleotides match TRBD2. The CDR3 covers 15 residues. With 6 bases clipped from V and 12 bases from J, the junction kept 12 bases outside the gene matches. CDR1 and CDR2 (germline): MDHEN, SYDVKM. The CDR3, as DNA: TGTGCCAGCAGCTCCCTGGGGGCTAGCGGGGGGAAGCTGTTTTTT. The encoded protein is CASSSLGASGGKLFF.

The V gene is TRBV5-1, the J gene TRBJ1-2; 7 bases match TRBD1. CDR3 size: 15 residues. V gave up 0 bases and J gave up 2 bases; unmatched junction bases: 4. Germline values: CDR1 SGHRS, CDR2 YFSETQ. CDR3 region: CASSLVGRGNYGYTF. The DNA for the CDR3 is TGCGCCAGCAGCTTGGTGGGCAGGGGGAACTATGGCTACACCTTC.

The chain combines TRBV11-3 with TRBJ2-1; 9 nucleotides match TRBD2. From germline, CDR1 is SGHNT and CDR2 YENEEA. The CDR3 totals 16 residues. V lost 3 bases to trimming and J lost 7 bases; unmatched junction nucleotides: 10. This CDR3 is CASSFRIAGEGNEQFF. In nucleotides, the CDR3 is TGTGCCAGCAGCTTCCGAATAGCGGGAGAGGGGAATGAGCAGTTCTTC.

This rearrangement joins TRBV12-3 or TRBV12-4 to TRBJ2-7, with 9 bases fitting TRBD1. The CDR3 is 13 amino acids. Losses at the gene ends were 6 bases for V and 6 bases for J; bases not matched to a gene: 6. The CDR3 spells CASSTGQGGEQYF. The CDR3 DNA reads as TGTGCCAGCAGCACGGGACAGGGTGGCGAGCAGTACTTC.

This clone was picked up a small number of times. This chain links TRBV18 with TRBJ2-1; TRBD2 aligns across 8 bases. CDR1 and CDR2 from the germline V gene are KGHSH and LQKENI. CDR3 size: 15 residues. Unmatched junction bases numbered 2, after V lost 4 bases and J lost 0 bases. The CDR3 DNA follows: TGTGCCAGCTCACGAAGCGGGAGCTCCTACAATGAGCAGTTCTTC. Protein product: CASSRSGSSYNEQFF. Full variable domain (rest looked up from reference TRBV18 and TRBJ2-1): NAGVMQNPRHLVRRRGQEARLRCSPMKGHSHVYWYRQLPEEGLKFMVYLQKENIIDESGMPKERFSAEFPKEGPSILRIQQVVRGDSAAYFCASSRSGSSYNEQFFGPGTRLTVL.

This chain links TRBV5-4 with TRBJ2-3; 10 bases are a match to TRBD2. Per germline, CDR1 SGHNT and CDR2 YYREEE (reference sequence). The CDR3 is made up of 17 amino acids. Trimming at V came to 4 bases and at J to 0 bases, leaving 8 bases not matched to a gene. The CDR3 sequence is CASSPGLAGVSTDTQYF. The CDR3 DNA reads TGTGCCAGCAGCCCCGGGCTAGCGGGGGTTAGCACAGATACGCAGTATTTT.

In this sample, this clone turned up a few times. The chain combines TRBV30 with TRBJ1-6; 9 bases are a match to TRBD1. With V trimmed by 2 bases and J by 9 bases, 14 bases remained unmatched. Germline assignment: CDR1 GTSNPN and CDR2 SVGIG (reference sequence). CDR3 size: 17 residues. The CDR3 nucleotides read TGTGCCTGGAGTCCCAACGTAGGTGGGACAGGGCTTTCACCCCTCCACTTT. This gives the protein CAWSPNVGGTGLSPLHF.

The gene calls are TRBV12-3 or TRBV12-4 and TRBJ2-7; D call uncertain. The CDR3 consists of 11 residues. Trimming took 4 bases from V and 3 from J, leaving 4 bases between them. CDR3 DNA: TGTGCCAGCAGTTCACACTACGAGCAGTACTTC. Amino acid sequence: CASSSHYEQYF.